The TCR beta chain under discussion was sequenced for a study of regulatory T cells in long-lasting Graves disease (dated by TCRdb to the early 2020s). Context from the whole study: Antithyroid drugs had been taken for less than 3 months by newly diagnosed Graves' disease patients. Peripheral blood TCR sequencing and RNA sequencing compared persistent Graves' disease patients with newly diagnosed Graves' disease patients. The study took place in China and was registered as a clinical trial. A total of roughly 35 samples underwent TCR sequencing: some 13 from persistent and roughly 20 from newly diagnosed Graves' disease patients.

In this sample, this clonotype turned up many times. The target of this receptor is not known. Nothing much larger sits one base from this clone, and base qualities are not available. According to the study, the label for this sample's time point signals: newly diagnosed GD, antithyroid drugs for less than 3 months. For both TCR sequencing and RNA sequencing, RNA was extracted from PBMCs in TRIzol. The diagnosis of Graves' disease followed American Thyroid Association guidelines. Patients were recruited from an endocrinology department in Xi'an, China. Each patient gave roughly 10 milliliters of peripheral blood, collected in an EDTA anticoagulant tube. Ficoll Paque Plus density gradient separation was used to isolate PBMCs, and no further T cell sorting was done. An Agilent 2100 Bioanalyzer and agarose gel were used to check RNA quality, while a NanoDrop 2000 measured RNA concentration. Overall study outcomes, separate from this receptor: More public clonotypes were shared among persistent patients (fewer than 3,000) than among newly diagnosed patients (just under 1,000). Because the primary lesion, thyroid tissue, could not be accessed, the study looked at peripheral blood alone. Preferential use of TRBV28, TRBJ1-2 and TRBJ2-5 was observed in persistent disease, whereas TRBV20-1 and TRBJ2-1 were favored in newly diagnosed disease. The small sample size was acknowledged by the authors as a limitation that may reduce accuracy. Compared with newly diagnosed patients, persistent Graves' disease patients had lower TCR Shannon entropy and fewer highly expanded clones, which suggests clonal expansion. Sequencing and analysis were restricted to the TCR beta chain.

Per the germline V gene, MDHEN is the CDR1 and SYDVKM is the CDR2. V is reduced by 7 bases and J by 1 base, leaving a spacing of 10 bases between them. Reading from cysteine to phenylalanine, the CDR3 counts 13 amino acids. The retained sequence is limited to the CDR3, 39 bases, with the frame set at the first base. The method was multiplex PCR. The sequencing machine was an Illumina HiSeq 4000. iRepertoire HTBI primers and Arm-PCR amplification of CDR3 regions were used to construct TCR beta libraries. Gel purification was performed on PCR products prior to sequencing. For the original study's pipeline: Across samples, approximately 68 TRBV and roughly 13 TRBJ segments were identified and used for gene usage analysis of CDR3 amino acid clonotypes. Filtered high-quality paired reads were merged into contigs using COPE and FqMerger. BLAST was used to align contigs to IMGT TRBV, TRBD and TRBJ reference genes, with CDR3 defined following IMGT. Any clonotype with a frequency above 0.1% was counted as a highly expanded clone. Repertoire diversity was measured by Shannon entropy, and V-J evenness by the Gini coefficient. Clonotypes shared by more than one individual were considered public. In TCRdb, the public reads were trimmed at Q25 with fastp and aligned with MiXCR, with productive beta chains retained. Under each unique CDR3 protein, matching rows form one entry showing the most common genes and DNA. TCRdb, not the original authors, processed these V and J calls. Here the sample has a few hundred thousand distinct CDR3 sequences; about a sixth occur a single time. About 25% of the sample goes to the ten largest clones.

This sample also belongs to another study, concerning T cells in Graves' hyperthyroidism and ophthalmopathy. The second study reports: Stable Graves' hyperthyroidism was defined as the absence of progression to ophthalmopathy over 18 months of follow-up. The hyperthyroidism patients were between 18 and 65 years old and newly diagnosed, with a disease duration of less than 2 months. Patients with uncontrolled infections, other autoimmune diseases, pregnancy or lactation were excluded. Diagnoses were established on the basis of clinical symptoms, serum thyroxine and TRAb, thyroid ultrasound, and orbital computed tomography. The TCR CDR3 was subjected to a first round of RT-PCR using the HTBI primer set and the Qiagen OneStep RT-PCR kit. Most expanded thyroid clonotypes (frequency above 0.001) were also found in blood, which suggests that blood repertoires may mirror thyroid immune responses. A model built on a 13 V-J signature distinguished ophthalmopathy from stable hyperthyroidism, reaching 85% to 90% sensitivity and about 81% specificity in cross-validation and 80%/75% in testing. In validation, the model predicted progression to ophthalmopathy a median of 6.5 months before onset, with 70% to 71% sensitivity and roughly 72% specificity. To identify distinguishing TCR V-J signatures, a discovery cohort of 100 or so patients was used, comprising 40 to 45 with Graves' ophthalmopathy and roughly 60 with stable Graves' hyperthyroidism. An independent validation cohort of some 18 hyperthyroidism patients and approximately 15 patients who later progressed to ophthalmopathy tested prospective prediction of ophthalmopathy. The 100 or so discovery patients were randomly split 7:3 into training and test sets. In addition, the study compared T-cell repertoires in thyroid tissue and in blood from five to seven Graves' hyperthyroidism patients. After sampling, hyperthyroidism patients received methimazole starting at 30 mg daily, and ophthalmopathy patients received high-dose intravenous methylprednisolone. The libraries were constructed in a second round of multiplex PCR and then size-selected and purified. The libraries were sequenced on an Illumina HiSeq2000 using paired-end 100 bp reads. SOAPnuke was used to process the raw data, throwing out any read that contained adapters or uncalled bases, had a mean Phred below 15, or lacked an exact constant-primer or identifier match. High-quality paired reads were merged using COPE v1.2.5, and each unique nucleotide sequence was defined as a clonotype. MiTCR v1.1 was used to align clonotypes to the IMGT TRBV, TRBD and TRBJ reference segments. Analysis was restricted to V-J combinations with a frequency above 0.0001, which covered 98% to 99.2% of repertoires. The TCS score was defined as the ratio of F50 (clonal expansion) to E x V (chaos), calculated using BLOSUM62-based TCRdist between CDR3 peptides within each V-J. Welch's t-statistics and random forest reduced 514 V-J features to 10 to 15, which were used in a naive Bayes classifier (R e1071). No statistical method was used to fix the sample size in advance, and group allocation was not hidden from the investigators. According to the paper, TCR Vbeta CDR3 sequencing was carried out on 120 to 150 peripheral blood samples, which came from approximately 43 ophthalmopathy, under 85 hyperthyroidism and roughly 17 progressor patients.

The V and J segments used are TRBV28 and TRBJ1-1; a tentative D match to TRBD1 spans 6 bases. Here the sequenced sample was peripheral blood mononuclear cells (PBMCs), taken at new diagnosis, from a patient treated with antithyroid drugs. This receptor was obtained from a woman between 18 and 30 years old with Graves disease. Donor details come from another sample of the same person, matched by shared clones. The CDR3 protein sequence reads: CASIPTGNTEAFF. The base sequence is TGTGCCAGCATTCCGACAGGGAACACTGAAGCTTTCTTT.